This entry concerns a single TCR beta chain. What it recognizes is unknown. Unmatched junction bases numbered 8, after V lost 3 bases and J lost 1 base. Germline lookup yields CDR1 ENHRY and CDR2 SYGVKD. This CDR3 has 16 residues. RNA transcripts yielded amplified TCR beta CDR3 regions. Second-round multiplex PCR came after first-round RT-PCR with HTBI primers. TCRdb analysed the multiplex PCR reads with MiXCR anew, one entry per CDR3 protein. The table has 900,000 to 1,200,000 distinct CDR3 sequences, less than 45% seen once. Patients were left out if they had other autoimmune diseases, uncontrolled infections, pregnancy or lactation. Diagnosis used clinical symptoms, serum thyroxine, TRAb, thyroid ultrasound and orbital computed tomography. The sample comes from a study of Graves' ophthalmopathy and Graves' hyperthyroidism. Study results and caveats: Using 13 signatures, a model distinguished ophthalmopathy from stable hyperthyroidism, reaching around 85% sensitivity and over 65% specificity. Ophthalmopathy progression was predicted with 70.59% sensitivity and approximately 72% specificity.

The sequence was collected from an adult man with Graves' hyperthyroidism. The chain joins TRBV10-3 to TRBJ2-7; 8 positions match TRBD2. Sequenced sample: peripheral blood or thyroid tissue (not recorded which). The CDR3 nucleotides read TGTGCCATCAGTGAATCTGCGGGAGGAGCGTCCTACGAGCAGTACTTC. This sequence encodes CAISESAGGASYEQYF.